This TCR beta chain appears in the sequencing data of a study of breast tumors, draining lymph nodes, adjacent tissues listed by TCRdb under 2016. For the study in its entirety: In breast cancer patients, the study compared the TCR beta repertoires of tumor, adjacent nontumor tissue and axillary lymph nodes. In human breast cancer, the study set out to evaluate how tumor, surrounding tissue and draining lymph node repertoires relate to one another and whether T cells may move between these sites. General findings and caveats noted by the study authors: Tumors showed preferential V and J gene usage, and their T-cell repertoire diversity fell below that of lymph nodes yet above that of nontumor tissue. The data were considered consistent with most tumor T cells being derived from the lymph node and subsequently expanding within tumor tissue. The study presented the conclusion that tumor T cells originate in lymph nodes as consistent with a hypothesis, not as something directly demonstrated. Tumor and nontumor tissue repertoires were found to be significantly more similar in luminal-like than in basal-like breast cancer.

Lymph node samples came from the axillary draining lymph nodes of breast cancer patients. The V end gives up 4 bases and the J end 2 bases, leaving 7 bases in the junction not matched to a gene. The germline V gene specifies SGDLS as CDR1 and YYNGEE as CDR2. The CDR3, cysteine through phenylalanine, is 16 amino acids long. This entry keeps only the CDR3 DNA: 48 bases, framed from base 1. Instrument used: Illumina HiSeq 2000. TCR beta chain libraries were generated by multiplex PCR amplification. The amplified TCR beta chain products were analyzed by high-throughput sequencing. TCRdb trimmed the raw reads at Q25, called clones with MiXCR and kept productive beta chains. All rows with the same CDR3 protein become a single entry with the most common DNA and genes. Recorded for this sample are 200,000 to 300,000 distinct CDR3 sequences; under 35% of them occurred a single time. Of the sample, around 1.1% is held by the ten largest clones.

This clonotype showed up many times. No antigen is known for it. Base qualities were left out, and no much larger clone turns up one base away. The sample taken for sequencing was axillary lymph node tissue. The rearranged segments are TRBV9 and TRBJ2-7; 12 central nucleotides agree with TRBD2. The receptor comes from a female donor with breast cancer. Some clones in this sample may be carry-over from other donors' samples. The CDR3 protein: CASSPEGLAGPYEQYF. The DNA sequence is as follows: TGTGCCAGCAGCCCAGAGGGACTAGCGGGTCCCTACGAGCAGTACTTC.